A single sample is the source of the 6 T cell receptor beta chains below, sequenced in a study of beta chain features in type 1 diabetes (dated by TCRdb to between 2018 and 2020). What the work shows at the level of the full study, not this receptor alone: Type 1 diabetes patients showed a moderate but significant shortening of TCRB CDR3 length in all four CD4+ subsets.

No cognate antigen is known for these TCRs. The library was produced with the immunoSEQ multiplex PCR assay. All of the isolated RNA was reverse transcribed with the High Capacity cDNA Reverse Transcription Kit, so expressed TCRB transcripts were sequenced. Sourced from immuneACCESS, this table was stored by TCRdb with only in-frame sequences that have V and J called. A share of the clones is absent; for the studies checked, an unresolved V gene accounts for under half, and the remainder has no known explanation. For this sample there are 600,000 to 700,000 clones; around an eighth appear just once. The top ten clones comprise 0.09% to 0.15% of the sample. The sequenced sample was naive CD4+ T cells from blood. In light of the paper, this sample's cell subset or site label describes: true naive CD4+ T cells. All receptors come from a man aged 25 to 45 with type 1 diabetes.

The chain uses TRBV6-5 and TRBJ1-2; maybe TRBD1 (6 bases). V was pared by 6 bases and J by 1 base, with 12 bases between. The germline CDR1 and CDR2 sequences are MNHEY and SVGAGI. CDR3 size: 14 residues. DNA of the CDR3: TGTGCCAGCAGCCCCAACAGGGATAACTATGGCTACACCTTC. Its protein product is CASSPNRDNYGYTF.

The rearrangement links TRBV5-1 to TRBJ2-1, with 9 bases matching TRBD2. V lost 0 bases, J lost 5 bases, and 3 bases stayed unmatched. Germline CDR1 SGHRS, CDR2 YFSETQ. CDR3 length: 15 amino acids. The CDR3, as DNA: TGCGCCAGCAGCTTGGGTAGCGGGGGTAACAATGAGCAGTTCTTC. Its protein is CASSLGSGGNNEQFF.

The gene calls are TRBV6-5 and TRBJ1-1, with D unresolved. CDR1 and CDR2 from the germline V gene are MNHEY and SVGAGI. There are 13 residues in the CDR3. The V end was cut by 6 bases, the J end by 0 bases, with 8 bases between. CDR3 coding DNA: TGTGCCAGCAGGCCTTACATGAACACTGAAGCTTTCTTT. Translation gives CASRPYMNTEAFF.

V is TRBV23-1 and J is TRBJ2-7; possibly TRBD1 or TRBD2 for D (7 bases each). TRBV23-1 is reported as an ORF; its role is uncertain. The germline V and J ends were trimmed by 7 bases and 5 bases, with 21 bases remaining between them. This CDR3 is 15 amino acids long. The CDR3 region is CASTLHEGGGHEQYF. The DNA for the CDR3 is TGCGCCAGCACTCTCCACGAGGGAGGGGGCCACGAGCAGTACTTC.

The chain has TRBV29-1 and TRBJ2-2; D is perhaps TRBD1 (6 bases). Trimming pared 5 bases from V and 1 base from J, leaving 8 bases between. Germline values: CDR1 SQVTM, CDR2 ANQGSEA. The CDR3 runs 13 residues. The CDR3 loop reads CSVRTVNTGELFF. The DNA for the CDR3 is TGCAGCGTTCGGACAGTGAACACCGGGGAGCTGTTTTTT.

This clone was found a few times. The rearrangement joins TRBV29-1 to TRBJ1-2, with D perhaps matching TRBD1 (5 bases). CDR1 is SQVTM and CDR2 is ANQGSEA in the germline V gene. V lost 5 bases to trimming and J lost 7 bases, with 20 bases between them. The CDR3 runs 14 residues. The CDR3 is CSVSVLGLMGGYTF. CDR3 sequence (DNA): TGCAGCGTTTCGGTTTTGGGGCTGATGGGTGGCTACACCTTC.